The clone carrying this TCR beta chain was found many times. Its matching antigen is unknown. The protocol attached unique molecular identifiers to individual cDNA molecules. TCRdb reprocessed the 5' RACE reads via MiXCR and lists one record per CDR3 protein. The table has 35,000 to 45,000 distinct CDR3 sequences, around 6.5% seen once. These data are taken from a study of early T cells in non-severe SARS-CoV-2 infection. In the study overall: Investigators sequenced bulk RNA drawn from unsorted whole blood, and chains remained unpaired. General observations from the study: The study's VDJdb matching favored anti-spike CD8 responses and missed private and CD4 specificities.

Sequenced material: whole blood, taken at baseline. This sequence was found in an adult who was a healthcare worker with PCR-confirmed SARS-CoV-2 infection or an uninfected control (not recorded which).

This CDR3 reads CASSEIGGSRDTQYF. CDR3 nucleotide sequence: TGTGCCAGCAGTGAGATAGGAGGGTCTAGGGATACGCAGTATTTT. This chain uses TRBV2 with TRBJ2-3; the D gene is possibly TRBD2 (6 bases). CDR1 and CDR2 (germline): SNHLY, FYNNEI. V lost 3 bases to trimming and J lost 6 bases, with 16 bases between them. The CDR3 has 15 amino acids.